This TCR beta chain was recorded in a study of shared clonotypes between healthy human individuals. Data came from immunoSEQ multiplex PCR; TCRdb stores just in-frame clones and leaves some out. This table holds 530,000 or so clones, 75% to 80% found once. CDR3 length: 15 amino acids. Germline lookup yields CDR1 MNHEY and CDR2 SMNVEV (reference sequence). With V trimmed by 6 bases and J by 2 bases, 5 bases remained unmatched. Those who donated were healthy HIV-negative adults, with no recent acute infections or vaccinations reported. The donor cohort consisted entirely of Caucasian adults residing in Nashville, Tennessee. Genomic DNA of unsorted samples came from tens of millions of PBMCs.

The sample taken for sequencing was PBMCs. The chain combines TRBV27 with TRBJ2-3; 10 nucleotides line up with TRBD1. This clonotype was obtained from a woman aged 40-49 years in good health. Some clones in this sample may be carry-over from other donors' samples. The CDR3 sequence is CASRRQGAATDTQYF. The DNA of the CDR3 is TGTGCCAGCAGGCGACAGGGGGCGGCCACAGATACGCAGTATTTT.